A selection of T cell receptor beta chains follows, all from one sample in a study of post-analysis software for immune sequencing data. TCRdb reprocessed the PCR reads via MiXCR and lists one record per CDR3 protein. The profile shows fewer than 850,000 distinct CDR3 sequences, just under 30% of them singletons. Sequenced material: blood. Receptors were obtained from a girl aged 10 to 17 with multiple sclerosis. CDR3s include the opening cysteine and the closing phenylalanine or tryptophan. A D gene is named only where the DNA matches it firmly. For some rows the clone size is stated as once, few or many, or as a class when expanded; others skip it.

j_call,clone_size,v_call,d_call,cdr3_nt,cdr3_aa
TRBJ2-6,.,TRBV27,.,TGTGCCAGCAGGACCAGGGGTACAGACTCTGGGGCCAACGTCCTGACTTTC,CASRTRGTDSGANVLTF
TRBJ1-5,.,TRBV5-1,.,TGCGCCAGACCCATAAATCAGCCCCAGCATTTT,CARPINQPQHF
TRBJ1-5,.,TRBV5-7,.,TGTGCCAGCAGGGTATCGGGCAATCAGCCCCAGCATTTT,CASRVSGNQPQHF
TRBJ1-2,many,TRBV7-9,.,TGCGCCAGCAGCTTGGACACTAACTATGGCTACACCTTC,CASSLDTNYGYTF
TRBJ2-1,.,TRBV20-1,TRBD2,TGCAGTGCTCCCCTCGGGCAGCGGGGGCCCCTTTACAATGAGCAGTTCTTC,CSAPLGQRGPLYNEQFF
TRBJ2-7,.,TRBV7-2,.,TGTGCCGGCAGCTTAGAGCAGGGGCGAGGGGAGCAGTACTTC,CAGSLEQGRGEQYF
TRBJ2-1,few,TRBV28,TRBD2,TGTGCCAGCATCCCTGAGGGCGGACTAGCGGGATGGGGGAGCTCCTACAATGAGCAGTTCTTC,CASIPEGGLAGWGSSYNEQFF
TRBJ2-7,.,TRBV28,.,TGTGCCAGCAGTTTGTTCGGGGGGCTCTACGAGCAGTACTTC,CASSLFGGLYEQYF
TRBJ2-3,few,TRBV6-1,.,TGTGCCAGCAGTGAAGTCCCCTACAGAGGTCCAGATACGCAGTATTTT,CASSEVPYRGPDTQYF
TRBJ2-7,.,TRBV27,.,TGTGCCAGCAGCACCCCGGCCCGGAATGAGCAGTACTTC,CASSTPARNEQYF
TRBJ1-2,many,TRBV4-3,.,TGCGCCAGCAGCCAGGACGCGGGGAATTCGTATGGCTACACCTTC,CASSQDAGNSYGYTF
TRBJ2-1,.,TRBV3-1,TRBD2,TGTGCCAGCAGCCATTTACTAGCGGAGGCCAATGAGCAGTTCTTC,CASSHLLAEANEQFF
TRBJ1-1,.,TRBV15,.,TGTGCCACCAGCAGAGAGGGTAAGGGAGCTTTCTTT,CATSREGKGAFF
TRBJ2-7,.,TRBV3-1,.,TGTGCCAGCAGCCAGAAGCGGCCTTACTCCTACGAGCAGTACTTC,CASSQKRPYSYEQYF
TRBJ2-1,.,TRBV4-3,.,TGCGCCAGCAGCCGCAGCCGACTGCCAGGTCCCAATGAGCAGTTCTTC,CASSRSRLPGPNEQFF
TRBJ2-3,few,TRBV5-1,.,TGCGCCAGCAGCCCTGGGTCCATCACAGATACGCAGTATTTT,CASSPGSITDTQYF
TRBJ2-7,.,TRBV20-1,.,TGCAGTGCTACACAGGGAGGGGCTGACAATGAGCAGTACTTC,CSATQGGADNEQYF
TRBJ2-7,few,TRBV9,TRBD2,TGTGCCAGCAGCGTAGAAGGACTAGCGGGAGACGAGCAGTACTTC,CASSVEGLAGDEQYF
TRBJ1-5,few,TRBV4-3,TRBD1,TGCGCCAGCAGCCAAGATGCGGCGGGGACAGTTTACAGCGATCAGCCCCAGCATTTT,CASSQDAAGTVYSDQPQHF
TRBJ2-7,.,TRBV20-1,TRBD2,TGCAGTGCTGACCTAGCGGGAGAGTTCTACGAGCAGTACTTC,CSADLAGEFYEQYF
TRBJ1-1,.,TRBV6-1,.,TGTGCCAGCAGCCAAGCTTACCGATTGGGGGTTCGGGGCACTGAAGCTTTCTTT,CASSQAYRLGVRGTEAFF
TRBJ2-1,.,TRBV10-3,.,TGTGCCATCGGGGGGAACGGGACCTACAATGAGCAGTTCTTC,CAIGGNGTYNEQFF
TRBJ1-6,.,TRBV4-3,TRBD1,TGCGCCAGCAGCCAACGACAGGGCAGGGATTCACCCCTCCACTTT,CASSQRQGRDSPLHF
TRBJ1-2,few,TRBV6-6,.,TGTGCCAGCACGGCCGCTAACTATGGCTACACCTTC,CASTAANYGYTF
TRBJ2-4,.,TRBV20-1,.,TGCAGTGCGAGCGTCCTAGCGTTAGCCAAAAACATTCAGTACTTC,CSASVLALAKNIQYF
TRBJ2-3,few,TRBV12-3/TRBV12-4,.,TGTGCCAGCAGCCCGGGCCGAGGAGTGTTCACAGATACGCAGTATTTT,CASSPGRGVFTDTQYF